Listed below are T cell receptor beta chains from one sample, sequenced in a study of PD-L1 blockade in urothelial cancer. Sequenced by immunoSEQ multiplex PCR; TCRdb stores in-frame clones only, minus some. The data contain tens of thousands of clones, 84% of them singletons. The specimen was PBMCs, collected around atezolizumab (anti-PD-L1) treatment. Receptors were obtained from a woman in her 70s with urothelial cancer. CDR3s include the opening cysteine and the closing phenylalanine or tryptophan. D genes are given only for firm matches. Clone sizes are given selectively: once, few, many, or a class where the clone is expanded.

V gene: TRBV10-3; D gene: TRBD1; J gene: TRBJ1-5; clone size: .; CDR3 DNA: TGTGCCATCAGAGGGACAGAAGGTTACAATCAGCCCCAGCATTTT; CDR3 protein: CAIRGTEGYNQPQHF
V gene: TRBV10-3; D gene: .; J gene: TRBJ1-1; clone size: .; CDR3 DNA: TGTGCCACCGTGTGGGGGGTGGACACTGAAGCTTTCTTT; CDR3 protein: CATVWGVDTEAFF
V gene: TRBV11-3; D gene: TRBD1; J gene: TRBJ1-3; clone size: .; CDR3 DNA: TGTGCCAGCAGCTCCAACAGGGGGGCAAGAAACACCATATATTTT; CDR3 protein: CASSSNRGARNTIYF
V gene: TRBV2; D gene: .; J gene: TRBJ1-2; clone size: few; CDR3 DNA: TGTGCTACAACCGAACAGGGTACTAACTATGGCTACACCTTC; CDR3 protein: CATTEQGTNYGYTF
V gene: TRBV6-6; D gene: .; J gene: TRBJ2-7; clone size: .; CDR3 DNA: TGTGCCAGCAGCGGTTTCTACGAGCAGTACTTC; CDR3 protein: CASSGFYEQYF
V gene: TRBV6-1; D gene: .; J gene: TRBJ2-3; clone size: .; CDR3 DNA: TGTGCCAGCAGTGAAGGGAGCAGAGATACGCAGTATTTT; CDR3 protein: CASSEGSRDTQYF
V gene: TRBV5-1; D gene: .; J gene: TRBJ2-3; clone size: .; CDR3 DNA: TGCGCCAGCAGCTTGGCCAATAGGACAGCTAGCACAGATACGCAGTATTTT; CDR3 protein: CASSLANRTASTDTQYF
V gene: TRBV4-3; D gene: .; J gene: TRBJ1-5; clone size: .; CDR3 DNA: TGCGCCAGCAGCCAAGTCGGGGTGGGACAGCCCCAGCATTTT; CDR3 protein: CASSQVGVGQPQHF
V gene: TRBV6-5; D gene: .; J gene: TRBJ1-1; clone size: .; CDR3 DNA: TGTGCCAGCAGTATCGGGAGGGGGACTGAAGCTTTCTTT; CDR3 protein: CASSIGRGTEAFF
V gene: TRBV4-1; D gene: TRBD1; J gene: TRBJ2-7; clone size: .; CDR3 DNA: TGCGCCAGCAGCCAAGTGGGACAGGTCCTCTACGAGCAGTACTTC; CDR3 protein: CASSQVGQVLYEQYF
V gene: TRBV2; D gene: TRBD2; J gene: TRBJ2-1; clone size: .; CDR3 DNA: TGTGCCAGCACCTTGGCTAGCGGGAGTCTTGTGGAGCAGTTCTTC; CDR3 protein: CASTLASGSLVEQFF
V gene: TRBV25-1; D gene: TRBD2; J gene: TRBJ2-1; clone size: .; CDR3 DNA: TGTGCCAGCAGTGATCCACCTGGCGGGGGTTACAATGAGCAGTTCTTC; CDR3 protein: CASSDPPGGGYNEQFF
V gene: TRBV25-1; D gene: .; J gene: TRBJ2-3; clone size: .; CDR3 DNA: TGTGCCAGCAGTGACCCGATGCGGAGAGATACGCAGTATTTT; CDR3 protein: CASSDPMRRDTQYF
V gene: TRBV6-6; D gene: .; J gene: TRBJ2-7; clone size: .; CDR3 DNA: TGTGCCAGCAGAACGGGGGAATGGTCCTACGAGCAGTACTTC; CDR3 protein: CASRTGEWSYEQYF
V gene: TRBV23-1; D gene: .; J gene: TRBJ2-7; clone size: .; CDR3 DNA: TGCGCCAGCAGTCAACGGATGGAGACCCCCTACGAGCAGTACTTC; CDR3 protein: CASSQRMETPYEQYF
V gene: TRBV18; D gene: .; J gene: TRBJ2-3; clone size: .; CDR3 DNA: TGTGCCAGCTCACCAGTCGGGAGTGAGACAGATACGCAGTATTTT; CDR3 protein: CASSPVGSETDTQYF
V gene: TRBV11-3; D gene: .; J gene: TRBJ2-7; clone size: .; CDR3 DNA: TGTGCCAGCAGCTTAGTTGAGACTAGCTCCTACGAGCAGTACTTC; CDR3 protein: CASSLVETSSYEQYF
V gene: TRBV5-1; D gene: TRBD1; J gene: TRBJ2-7; clone size: .; CDR3 DNA: TGCGCCAGCAGCTTTTCAATGGGACAGGGAATGCACGAGCAGTACTTC; CDR3 protein: CASSFSMGQGMHEQYF
V gene: TRBV13; D gene: TRBD1; J gene: TRBJ1-1; clone size: .; CDR3 DNA: TGTGCCAGCAGCCCGAGGACAGGGGAAACTGAAGCTTTCTTT; CDR3 protein: CASSPRTGETEAFF
V gene: TRBV28; D gene: .; J gene: TRBJ1-2; clone size: .; CDR3 DNA: TGTGCCAGCAGTTCCCAACAGCTATATGGCTACACCTTC; CDR3 protein: CASSSQQLYGYTF
V gene: TRBV27; D gene: .; J gene: TRBJ1-2; clone size: .; CDR3 DNA: TGTGCCAGCAGTCGGGCAGGGAACTATGGCTACACCTTC; CDR3 protein: CASSRAGNYGYTF
V gene: TRBV27; D gene: TRBD2; J gene: TRBJ2-7; clone size: .; CDR3 DNA: TGTGCCAGCAGCCCACCCCCCTCCGGACTAGTCTCCTACGAGCAGTACTTC; CDR3 protein: CASSPPPSGLVSYEQYF
V gene: TRBV28; D gene: TRBD1; J gene: TRBJ2-5; clone size: .; CDR3 DNA: TGTGCCAGCAGCCCGGGGACAGGGGTTCAAGAGACCCAGTACTTC; CDR3 protein: CASSPGTGVQETQYF
V gene: TRBV4-2; D gene: TRBD2; J gene: TRBJ2-5; clone size: few; CDR3 DNA: TGTGCCAGCAGCCAGAGGCAGCTAGCGGGGGTGGCGACCCAGTACTTC; CDR3 protein: CASSQRQLAGVATQYF
V gene: TRBV5-1; D gene: TRBD2; J gene: TRBJ2-3; clone size: .; CDR3 DNA: TGCGCCAGCAGCTTTACTAGCGGGGGGGCCCCAGATACGCAGTATTTT; CDR3 protein: CASSFTSGGAPDTQYF
V gene: TRBV2; D gene: .; J gene: TRBJ2-1; clone size: .; CDR3 DNA: TGTGCCAGCACCTTGGATTCTAGCTCCTACAATGAGCAGTTCTTC; CDR3 protein: CASTLDSSSYNEQFF
V gene: TRBV7-9; D gene: TRBD1; J gene: TRBJ1-4; clone size: .; CDR3 DNA: TGTGCCAGCAGCTCCGGGACAGGTCTATCCTCTAATGAAAAACTGTTTTTT; CDR3 protein: CASSSGTGLSSNEKLFF
V gene: TRBV11-2; D gene: .; J gene: TRBJ2-1; clone size: .; CDR3 DNA: TGTGCCAGCAGCTTAGATGTAGCGGAGCAGTTCTTC; CDR3 protein: CASSLDVAEQFF
V gene: TRBV6-6; D gene: .; J gene: TRBJ1-2; clone size: once; CDR3 DNA: TGTGCCAGCAGTTACCGGGCCAGGGGCAAAAACTATGGCTACACCTTC; CDR3 protein: CASSYRARGKNYGYTF
V gene: TRBV10-3; D gene: .; J gene: TRBJ1-2; clone size: few; CDR3 DNA: TGTGCCATCAGTGAGCCCGGTGGGGGCGCGGTCGCTGGCTACACCTTC; CDR3 protein: CAISEPGGGAVAGYTF
V gene: TRBV5-1; D gene: TRBD2; J gene: TRBJ2-7; clone size: .; CDR3 DNA: TGCGCCAGCAGCTTGGGGGCTAGCGGCTATGCCTACGAGCAGTACTTC; CDR3 protein: CASSLGASGYAYEQYF
V gene: TRBV7-2; D gene: .; J gene: TRBJ1-1; clone size: .; CDR3 DNA: TGTGCCAGCAGCTTAAAACTAGCTTTCACTGAAGCTTTCTTT; CDR3 protein: CASSLKLAFTEAFF